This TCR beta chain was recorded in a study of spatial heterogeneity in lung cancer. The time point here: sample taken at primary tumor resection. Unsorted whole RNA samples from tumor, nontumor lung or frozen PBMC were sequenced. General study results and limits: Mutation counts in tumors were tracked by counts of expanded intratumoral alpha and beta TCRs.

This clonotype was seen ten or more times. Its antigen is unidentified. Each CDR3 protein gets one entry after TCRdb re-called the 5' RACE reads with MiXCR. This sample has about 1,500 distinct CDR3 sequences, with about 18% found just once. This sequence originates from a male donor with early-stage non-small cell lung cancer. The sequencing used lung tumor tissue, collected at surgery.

This CDR3 is CASRTGAVNEQFF. The CDR3 DNA follows: TGTGCCAGCAGGACAGGGGCAGTCAATGAGCAGTTCTTC. V usage is TRBV27 and J usage is TRBJ2-1, with 8 bases fitting TRBD1. J was trimmed by 6 bases and V by 6 bases; bases with no gene match: 4. Germline assignment: CDR1 MNHEY and CDR2 SMNVEV (reference sequence). The CDR3 loop spans 13 amino acids.